This TCR beta chain was obtained from a study of T-cell memory formation after mild COVID-19. Each CDR3 protein is one row after TCRdb ran MiXCR on the 5' RACE reads. The data hold approximately 300,000 distinct CDR3 sequences, with 15% to 20% observed a single time. The CDR3 extends over 11 amino acids. Deletions cut 7 bases from V and 0 bases from J, with 3 bases between. Germline V gene lookup returns CDR1 SNHLY and CDR2 FYNNEI. The sample consisted of PBMCs or a T cell subset sorted from them (not recorded which). The chain joins TRBV2 to TRBJ2-5; D gene uncertain. The sequence was obtained from a man between 18 and 29 years old who had mild COVID-19 (a few samples of this study predate the infection). Cell type and time point are not known. The CDR3 DNA reads as TGTGCCAGCAAGTACCAAGAGACCCAGTACTTC. Encoded protein: CASKYQETQYF. The full variable domain, its missing parts supplied by reference TRBV2 and TRBJ2-5, is EPEVTQTPSHQVTQMGQEVILRCVPISNHLYFYWYRQILGQKVEFLVSFYNNEISEKSEIFDDQFSVERPDGSNFTLKIRSTKLEDSAMYFCASKYQETQYFGPGTRLLVL.